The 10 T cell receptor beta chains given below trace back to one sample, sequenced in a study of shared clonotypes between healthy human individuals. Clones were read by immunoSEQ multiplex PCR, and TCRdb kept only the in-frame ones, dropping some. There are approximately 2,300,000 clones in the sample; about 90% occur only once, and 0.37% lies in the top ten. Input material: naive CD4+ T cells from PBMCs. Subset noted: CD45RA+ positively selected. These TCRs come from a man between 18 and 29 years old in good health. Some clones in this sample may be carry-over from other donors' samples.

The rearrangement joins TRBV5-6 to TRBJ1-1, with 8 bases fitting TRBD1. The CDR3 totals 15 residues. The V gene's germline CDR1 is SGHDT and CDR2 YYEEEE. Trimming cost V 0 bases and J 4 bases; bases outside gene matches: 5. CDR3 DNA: TGTGCCAGCAGCTTGGCACAGGGGGGTCCCACTGAAGCTTTCTTT. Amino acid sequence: CASSLAQGGPTEAFF.

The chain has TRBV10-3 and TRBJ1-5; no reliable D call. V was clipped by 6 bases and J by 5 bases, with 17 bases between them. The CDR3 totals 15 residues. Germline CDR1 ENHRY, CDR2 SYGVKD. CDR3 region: CAISPGTVSDQPQHF. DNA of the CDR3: TGTGCCATCAGCCCCGGAACAGTCAGTGATCAGCCCCAGCATTTT.

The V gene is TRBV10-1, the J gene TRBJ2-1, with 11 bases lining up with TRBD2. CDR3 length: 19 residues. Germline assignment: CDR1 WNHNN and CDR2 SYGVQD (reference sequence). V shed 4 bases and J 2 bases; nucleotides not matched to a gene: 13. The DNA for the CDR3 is TGCGCCAGCAGTGTGCCGGGACTAGCGGCGAGCAAAACCTACAATGAGCAGTTCTTC. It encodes CASSVPGLAASKTYNEQFF.

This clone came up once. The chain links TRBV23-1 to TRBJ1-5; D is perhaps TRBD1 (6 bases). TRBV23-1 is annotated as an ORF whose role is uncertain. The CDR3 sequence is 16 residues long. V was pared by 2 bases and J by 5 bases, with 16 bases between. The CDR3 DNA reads TGCGCCAGCAGTCAACCCTGGACAGCCTCCTATCAGCCCCAGCATTTT. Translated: CASSQPWTASYQPQHF.

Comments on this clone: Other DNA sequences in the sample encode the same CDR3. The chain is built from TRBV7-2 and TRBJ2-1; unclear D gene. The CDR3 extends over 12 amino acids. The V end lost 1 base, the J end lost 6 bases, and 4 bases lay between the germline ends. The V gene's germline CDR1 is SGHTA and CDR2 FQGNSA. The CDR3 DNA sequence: TGTGCCAGCAGCTTAGAGGGCAATGAGCAGTTCTTC. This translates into CASSLEGNEQFF.

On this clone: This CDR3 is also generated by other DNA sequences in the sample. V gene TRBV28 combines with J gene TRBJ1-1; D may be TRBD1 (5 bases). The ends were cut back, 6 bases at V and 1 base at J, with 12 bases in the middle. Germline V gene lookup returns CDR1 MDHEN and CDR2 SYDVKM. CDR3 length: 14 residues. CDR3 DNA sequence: TGTGCCAGCAGCCTCGGGGGGGGGAACACTGAAGCTTTCTTT. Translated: CASSLGGGNTEAFF.

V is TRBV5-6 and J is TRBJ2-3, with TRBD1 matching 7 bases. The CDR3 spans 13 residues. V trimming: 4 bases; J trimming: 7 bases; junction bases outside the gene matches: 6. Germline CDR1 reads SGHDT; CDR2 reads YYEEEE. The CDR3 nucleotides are TGTGCCAGCAGCCCAACAGGGGTAAATACGCAGTATTTT. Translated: CASSPTGVNTQYF.

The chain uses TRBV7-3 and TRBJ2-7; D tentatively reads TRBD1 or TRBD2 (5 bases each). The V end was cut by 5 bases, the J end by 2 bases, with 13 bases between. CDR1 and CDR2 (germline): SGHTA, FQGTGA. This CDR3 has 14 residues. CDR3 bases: TGTGCCAGCAGCATCGGGACGGGGCCCTACGAGCAGTACTTC. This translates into CASSIGTGPYEQYF. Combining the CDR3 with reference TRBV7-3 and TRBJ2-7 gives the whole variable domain GAGVSQTPSNKVTEKGKYVELRCDPISGHTALYWYRQSLGQGPEFLIYFQGTGAADDSGLPNDRFFAVRPEGSVSTLKIQRTERGDSAVYLCASSIGTGPYEQYFGPGTRLTVT.

The CDR3 loop reads CASSPPNTDTQYF. CDR3 bases: TGTGCCAGCAGTCCACCCAACACAGATACGCAGTATTTT. This chain connects TRBV28 to TRBJ2-3; D is unclear. The CDR3 has 13 residues. Germline V gene data show CDR1 as MDHEN and CDR2 as SYDVKM. V lost 5 bases and J lost 2, with 8 bases in between.

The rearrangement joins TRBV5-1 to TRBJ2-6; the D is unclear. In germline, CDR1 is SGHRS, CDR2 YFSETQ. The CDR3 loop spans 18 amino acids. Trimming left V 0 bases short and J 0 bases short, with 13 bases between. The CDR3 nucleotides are TGCGCCAGCAGCTTGGGAATGAGGACCTTCTCTGGGGCCAACGTCCTGACTTTC. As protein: CASSLGMRTFSGANVLTF.